The following is a T cell receptor beta chain sequence with its context. Germline values: CDR1 LNHDA, CDR2 SQIVND (reference sequence). V shed 7 bases, J shed 4 bases, and the junction held 4 bases outside the gene matches. The CDR3 consists of 13 residues. The data stem from a study of blood T cell repertoires in COVID-19. Study in general: PBMCs, B-cell-depleted T cells, or T cells provided the cDNA or gDNA that made up the material.

Those enrolled, adults aged roughly 18 to 90 years, came from roughly 23 US areas. For recovered donors of Cohort 3, there were two negative PCRs, clearance, or symptom resolution. Per the study methods: Amplified reference gene primers provided the basis for estimating nucleated cell counts. TCRdb's copy holds only in-frame clones and misses some; the assay was immunoSEQ multiplex PCR. That table supplies the V and J calls and clone size; D and trimming were determined from the DNA. This table holds about 150,000 clones, approximately 90% found once. This chain links TRBV19 with TRBJ1-5; the match to TRBD1 covers 7 bases. Sequenced sample: PBMCs or T cells enriched from blood (not recorded which). The clonotype was recovered from a woman between 50 and 59 years old who had recovered from COVID-19. CDR3 in amino acids: CASNKQGNQPQHF. The CDR3 nucleotides read TGTGCCAGTAATAAACAGGGGAATCAGCCCCAGCATTTT.